A selection of T cell receptor beta chains follows, all from one sample in a study of cytomegalovirus exposure and HLA in healthy donors. Clones were read by immunoSEQ multiplex PCR, and TCRdb kept only the in-frame ones, dropping some. This sample has 120,000 to 150,000 clones, with about 85% found just once. Sample: PBMCs. All receptors come from a boy aged 2 to 10 in good health and CMV-seronegative. Each CDR3 is given with its conserved first and last residue. Fields, in order: CDR3 length, V gene, D gene, clone size, J gene, CDR3 protein, CDR3 DNA. The D gene is left open where the match is weak. Clone size, where shown, is once, few, many, or a class for clones that have expanded.

>15|TRBV11-2|TRBD1|-|TRBJ2-5
CASSAHRGPKETQYF
TGTGCCAGCAGCGCACACAGGGGTCCTAAGGAGACCCAGTACTTC
>16|TRBV5-4|TRBD1|-|TRBJ2-3
CASSAAGTASTDTQYF
TGTGCCAGCAGCGCGGCCGGGACAGCTAGCACAGATACGCAGTATTTT
>15|TRBV5-4|-|-|TRBJ2-7
CASSTRGGGRGEQYF
TGTGCCAGCAGCACGAGAGGGGGGGGGAGAGGGGAGCAGTACTTC
>12|TRBV6-6|-|-|TRBJ2-1
CASRHRAYEQFF
TGTGCCAGCAGACACAGGGCATATGAGCAGTTCTTC
>15|TRBV5-6|-|once|TRBJ1-6
CASSLGGRSNSPLHF
TGTGCCAGCAGCTTGGGAGGCCGTTCTAATTCACCCCTCCACTTT
>16|TRBV5-1|TRBD1|once|TRBJ2-3
CASSLGYRGMADTQYF
TGCGCCAGCAGCTTGGGCTACAGGGGAATGGCAGATACGCAGTATTTT
>11|TRBV6-5|-|-|TRBJ1-1
CASVRNTEAFF
TGTGCCAGCGTGAGGAACACTGAAGCTTTCTTT
>14|TRBV10-3|-|once|TRBJ2-7
CATSPIAVGYEQYF
TGTGCCACCTCGCCGATCGCCGTGGGCTACGAGCAGTACTTC
>15|TRBV9|TRBD2|-|TRBJ2-4
CASSLRDSGKNIQYF
TGTGCCAGCAGCCTTCGGGATAGCGGGAAAAACATTCAGTACTTC
>18|TRBV19|-|-|TRBJ2-6
CASSPMAGVASGANVLTF
TGTGCCAGTAGTCCCATGGCAGGGGTCGCGTCTGGGGCCAACGTCCTGACTTTC
>15|TRBV29-1|-|-|TRBJ2-1
CSVATSAGAGNEQFF
TGCAGCGTTGCCACCTCGGCAGGGGCCGGCAATGAGCAGTTCTTC
>16|TRBV10-3|TRBD1|once|TRBJ2-1
CAIRLMGQGMDNEQFF
TGTGCCATCAGATTAATGGGACAGGGAATGGACAATGAGCAGTTCTTC
>14|TRBV12-5|TRBD1|-|TRBJ1-2
CASGRGTGGYGYTF
TGTGCTAGTGGGAGGGGGACAGGGGGCTATGGCTACACCTTC
>19|TRBV2|-|-|TRBJ2-3
CASSEAVSAGSPWTDTQYF
TGTGCCAGCAGTGAAGCTGTCTCGGCGGGGAGCCCCTGGACAGATACGCAGTATTTT
>13|TRBV5-1|-|-|TRBJ2-3
CASSFFWEDTQYF
TGCGCCAGCAGCTTTTTCTGGGAGGATACGCAGTATTTT
>16|TRBV28|TRBD1|-|TRBJ2-7
CASRPTGTGAPYEQYF
TGTGCCAGCAGGCCAACCGGGACAGGGGCCCCCTACGAGCAGTACTTC
>17|TRBV6-1|-|-|TRBJ1-4
CASSEAVYRVVHEKLFF
TGTGCCAGCAGTGAAGCCGTATACAGGGTAGTTCATGAAAAACTGTTTTTT
>16|TRBV7-2|TRBD1|-|TRBJ1-4
CASSLVYRGANEKLFF
TGTGCCAGCAGCTTAGTGTACAGGGGGGCTAATGAAAAACTGTTTTTT
>15|TRBV29-1|-|-|TRBJ2-1
CSVEGEANTYNEQFF
TGCAGCGTTGAAGGGGAGGCAAACACCTACAATGAGCAGTTCTTC
>12|TRBV7-9|-|-|TRBJ1-2
CASSRRYGGYTF
TGTGCCAGCAGTCGGAGATACGGTGGCTACACCTTC
>14|TRBV7-3|-|-|TRBJ1-1
CASSSQGRGTEAFF
TGTGCCAGCAGTTCACAGGGAAGAGGGACTGAAGCTTTCTTT
>15|TRBV28|TRBD1|-|TRBJ1-6
CASSPRTGGLSPLHF
TGTGCCAGCAGTCCCCGGACAGGGGGTTTATCACCCCTCCACTTT
>14|TRBV5-4|TRBD2|once|TRBJ2-4
CASSPLAGADIQYF
TGTGCCAGCAGCCCGCTAGCGGGAGCTGACATTCAGTACTTC
>14|TRBV11-2|TRBD1|-|TRBJ1-2
CASSPRDRLYGYTF
TGTGCCAGCAGCCCCCGGGACAGACTCTATGGCTACACCTTC
>14|TRBV5-6|TRBD1|-|TRBJ1-6
CASSFGQGWSPLHF
TGTGCCAGCAGCTTTGGACAGGGCTGGTCACCCCTCCACTTT
>15|TRBV6-4|-|-|TRBJ2-3
CASSLSKLNTDTQYF
TGTGCCAGCAGTCTCTCTAAGCTTAACACAGATACGCAGTATTTT
>15|TRBV4-3|TRBD1|-|TRBJ1-1
CASSLPWAGGCEAFF
TGCGCCAGCAGCCTCCCTTGGGCAGGGGGTTGTGAAGCTTTCTTT
>13|TRBV6-6|-|-|TRBJ1-4
CASSYRDSEKLFF
TGTGCCAGCAGTTACCGGGACTCTGAAAAACTGTTTTTT
>16|TRBV9|TRBD2|-|TRBJ2-1
CASSPGTSGGYNEQFF
TGTGCCAGCAGCCCAGGGACTAGCGGGGGGTACAATGAGCAGTTCTTC
>15|TRBV7-9|-|few|TRBJ2-1
CASSLDRVELGEQFF
TGTGCCAGCAGCTTAGACAGGGTTGAATTAGGAGAGCAGTTCTTC
>13|TRBV29-1|-|-|TRBJ1-5
CSVGVGDHQPQHF
TGCAGCGTTGGAGTGGGAGATCATCAGCCCCAGCATTTT
>14|TRBV6-5|-|few|TRBJ1-1
CASSQRGIPAEAFF
TGTGCCAGCAGCCAAAGGGGGATCCCCGCCGAAGCTTTCTTT
>17|TRBV4-2|TRBD2|once|TRBJ2-3
CASSYSYGGGGMDTQYF
TGTGCCAGCAGTTACTCATATGGCGGGGGGGGCATGGATACGCAGTATTTT
>16|TRBV7-8|-|-|TRBJ1-1
CASSTTRRGPNTEAFF
TGTGCCAGCAGCACAACCCGCAGGGGACCGAACACTGAAGCTTTCTTT
>13|TRBV28|TRBD2|-|TRBJ2-5
CASSAGREETQYF
TGTGCCAGCAGTGCTGGGAGGGAAGAGACCCAGTACTTC
>15|TRBV10-3|TRBD1|-|TRBJ1-2
CAISESGQGAYGYTF
TGTGCCATCAGTGAGTCCGGACAGGGGGCCTATGGCTACACCTTC
>15|TRBV7-6|-|-|TRBJ2-1
CASSLDRSVRNEQFF
TGTGCCAGCAGCTTAGATCGGAGTGTTCGCAATGAGCAGTTCTTC
>19|TRBV4-2|-|-|TRBJ2-6
CASSQDPQGDISGANVLTF
TGTGCCAGCAGCCAAGATCCCCAGGGCGATATCTCTGGGGCCAACGTCCTGACTTTC
>15|TRBV5-4|TRBD1|-|TRBJ1-1
CASSLQNRGDTEAFF
TGTGCCAGCAGCTTACAAAACAGGGGTGACACTGAAGCTTTCTTT
>16|TRBV11-3|-|-|TRBJ1-4
CASSPRGSATNEKLFF
TGTGCCAGCAGCCCTAGGGGGTCAGCAACTAATGAAAAACTGTTTTTT
>13|TRBV6-5|-|-|TRBJ2-1
CATASGPYNEQFF
TGTGCCACCGCGAGCGGACCCTACAATGAGCAGTTCTTC
>16|TRBV30|-|-|TRBJ2-7
CAWSASRGGSHYEQYF
TGTGCCTGGAGTGCCTCAAGGGGCGGCTCCCACTACGAGCAGTACTTC
>14|TRBV30|TRBD1|-|TRBJ1-5
CAWSAGTGDQPQHF
TGTGCCTGGAGTGCCGGGACAGGGGATCAGCCCCAGCATTTT
>13|TRBV2|-|-|TRBJ1-2
CASSVGQTYGYTF
TGTGCCAGCTCTGTCGGACAGACCTATGGCTACACCTTC
>13|TRBV7-7|-|-|TRBJ2-5
CASSLQYQETQYF
TGTGCCAGCAGCTTACAGTACCAAGAGACCCAGTACTTC
>16|TRBV7-3|TRBD2|-|TRBJ2-4
CASSSGTSGSRNIQYF
TGTGCCAGCAGCAGTGGGACTAGCGGGAGTAGAAACATTCAGTACTTC
>14|TRBV4-1|-|-|TRBJ1-2
CASSQVAGAVGYTF
TGCGCCAGCAGCCAAGTGGCGGGGGCGGTAGGCTACACCTTC
>14|TRBV18|-|-|TRBJ2-3
CASSRGPHTDTQYF
TGTGCCAGCTCACGAGGCCCCCACACAGATACGCAGTATTTT
>13|TRBV28|-|few|TRBJ2-7
CASSPQGFREQYF
TGTGCCAGCAGTCCCCAGGGGTTTAGGGAGCAGTACTTC
>16|TRBV21-1|-|-|TRBJ2-7
CASIEDGWLGSYEQYF
TGTGCCAGCATCGAAGACGGGTGGCTAGGCTCCTACGAGCAGTACTTC
>15|TRBV7-3|TRBD1|-|TRBJ2-1
CASRRTGSEGDEQFF
TGTGCCAGCAGACGGACAGGGTCCGAGGGTGATGAGCAGTTCTTC
>15|TRBV6-5|-|few|TRBJ1-2
CASSYGQSVNYGYTF
TGTGCCAGCAGTTACGGCCAGTCAGTTAACTATGGCTACACCTTC
>14|TRBV28|TRBD1|-|TRBJ2-7
CASSLGTGGYEQYF
TGTGCCAGCAGTTTGGGGACAGGGGGGTACGAGCAGTACTTC
>14|TRBV2|-|-|TRBJ2-3
CASSGGTVAYTQYF
TGTGCCAGCAGCGGAGGGACAGTTGCGTATACGCAGTATTTT
>14|TRBV27|TRBD1|-|TRBJ2-1
CASKTGEAYNEQFF
TGTGCCAGTAAAACAGGGGAAGCCTACAATGAGCAGTTCTTC
>13|TRBV29-1|-|-|TRBJ1-1
CSVERRLNTEAFF
TGCAGCGTTGAACGGAGGCTCAACACTGAAGCTTTCTTT
>14|TRBV5-1|TRBD1|-|TRBJ1-1
CASSVRDRVTEAFF
TGCGCCAGCAGCGTCCGGGACAGGGTAACTGAAGCTTTCTTT